The TCR beta chain under discussion was sequenced for a study of T-cell memory formation after mild COVID-19. Using constant-segment primers, 5'RACE produced TCR alpha and TCR beta cDNA libraries carrying sample barcodes and UMIs. TCRdb fed the 5' RACE reads into MiXCR, producing one record per CDR3 protein. Of fewer than 40,000 distinct CDR3 sequences in the sample, around 7.7% were seen once. The source is a man aged 18-30 years who had mild COVID-19 (a few samples of this study predate the infection). Cell type and time point are not known. Sequenced input: PBMCs or a T cell subset sorted from them (not recorded which).

This chain's CDR3 is CATSRDSPGLNQPQHF. The CDR3 DNA sequence: TGTGCCACCAGCAGAGATTCGCCAGGTCTCAATCAGCCCCAGCATTTT. The chain links TRBV15 to TRBJ1-5; D ambiguous. V shed 0 bases and J shed 3 bases, with 12 bases lying between them. Per the germline V gene, CDR1 is LNHNV and CDR2 is YYDKDF (reference sequence). The CDR3 consists of 16 residues.